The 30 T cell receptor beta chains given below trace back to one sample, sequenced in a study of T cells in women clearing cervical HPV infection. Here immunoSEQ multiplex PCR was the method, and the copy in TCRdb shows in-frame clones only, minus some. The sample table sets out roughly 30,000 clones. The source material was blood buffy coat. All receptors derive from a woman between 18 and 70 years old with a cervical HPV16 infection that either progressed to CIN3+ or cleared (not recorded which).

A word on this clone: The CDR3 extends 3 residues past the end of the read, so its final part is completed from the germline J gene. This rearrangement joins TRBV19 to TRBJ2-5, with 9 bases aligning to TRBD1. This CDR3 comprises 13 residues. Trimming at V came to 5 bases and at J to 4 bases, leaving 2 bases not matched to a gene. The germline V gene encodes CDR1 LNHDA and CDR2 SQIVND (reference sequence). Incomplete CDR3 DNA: TGTGCCAGTAGTGAGACAGGGGGAGAGACC. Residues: CASSETGGET. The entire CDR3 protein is CASSETGGETQYF.

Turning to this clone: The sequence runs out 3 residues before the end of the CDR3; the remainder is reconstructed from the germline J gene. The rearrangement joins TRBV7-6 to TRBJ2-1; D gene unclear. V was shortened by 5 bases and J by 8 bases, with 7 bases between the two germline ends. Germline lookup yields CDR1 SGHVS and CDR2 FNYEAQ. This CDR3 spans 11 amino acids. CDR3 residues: CASSGPDEQFF. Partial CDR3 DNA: TGTGCCAGCAGCGGCCCCGATGAG.

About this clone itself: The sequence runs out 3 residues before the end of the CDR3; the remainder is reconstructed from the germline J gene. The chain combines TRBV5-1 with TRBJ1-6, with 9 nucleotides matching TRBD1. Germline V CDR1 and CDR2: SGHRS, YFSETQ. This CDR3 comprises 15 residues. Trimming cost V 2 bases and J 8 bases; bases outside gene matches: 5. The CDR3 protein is CASSLQGAGDSPLHF. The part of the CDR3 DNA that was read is TGCGCCAGCAGCTTACAGGGGGCTGGAGATTCACCC.

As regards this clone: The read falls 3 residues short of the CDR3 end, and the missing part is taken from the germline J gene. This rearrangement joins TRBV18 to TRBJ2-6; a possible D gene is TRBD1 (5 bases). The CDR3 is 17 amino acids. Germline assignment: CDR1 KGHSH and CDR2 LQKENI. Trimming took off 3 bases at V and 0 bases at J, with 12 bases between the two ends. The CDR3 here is CASSPTKGNSGANVLTF. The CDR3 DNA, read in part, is TGTGCCAGCTCACCCACAAAGGGGAACTCTGGGGCCAACGTC.

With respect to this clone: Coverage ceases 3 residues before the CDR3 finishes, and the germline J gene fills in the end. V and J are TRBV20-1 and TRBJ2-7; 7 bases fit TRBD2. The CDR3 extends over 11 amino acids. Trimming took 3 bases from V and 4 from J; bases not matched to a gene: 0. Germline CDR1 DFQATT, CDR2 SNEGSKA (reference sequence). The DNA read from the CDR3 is TGCAGTGCTAGGGGGGGGTACGAG. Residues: CSARGGYE. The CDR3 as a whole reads CSARGGYEQYF.

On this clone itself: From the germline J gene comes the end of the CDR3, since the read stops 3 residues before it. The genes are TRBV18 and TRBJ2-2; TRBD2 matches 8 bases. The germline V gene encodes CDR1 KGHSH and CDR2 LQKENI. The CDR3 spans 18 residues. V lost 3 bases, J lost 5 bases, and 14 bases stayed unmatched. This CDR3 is CASSPTYSGGPGTGELFF. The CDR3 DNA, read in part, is TGTGCCAGCTCACCTACCTACTCGGGGGGGCCAGGAACCGGGGAG.

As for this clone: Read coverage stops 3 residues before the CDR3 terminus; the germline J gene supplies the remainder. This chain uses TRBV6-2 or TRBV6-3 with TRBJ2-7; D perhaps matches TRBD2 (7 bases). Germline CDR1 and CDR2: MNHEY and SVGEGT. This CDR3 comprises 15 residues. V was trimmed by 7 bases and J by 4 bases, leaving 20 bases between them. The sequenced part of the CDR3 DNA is TGTGCCAGCAACCAGCGCGGGGGCTTTGGGTACGAG. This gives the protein CASNQRGGFGYE. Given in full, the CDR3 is CASNQRGGFGYEQYF.

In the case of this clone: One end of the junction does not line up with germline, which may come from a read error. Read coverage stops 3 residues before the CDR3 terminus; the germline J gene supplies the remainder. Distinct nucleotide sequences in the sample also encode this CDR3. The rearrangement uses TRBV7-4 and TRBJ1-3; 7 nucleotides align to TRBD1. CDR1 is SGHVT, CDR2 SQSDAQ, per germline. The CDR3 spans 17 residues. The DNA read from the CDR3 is TGTGCCAGCAGCTTAGGGCGGACAGGTAACTCTGGAAACACT. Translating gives CASSLGRTGNSGNT. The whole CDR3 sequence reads CASSLGRTGNSGNTIYF.

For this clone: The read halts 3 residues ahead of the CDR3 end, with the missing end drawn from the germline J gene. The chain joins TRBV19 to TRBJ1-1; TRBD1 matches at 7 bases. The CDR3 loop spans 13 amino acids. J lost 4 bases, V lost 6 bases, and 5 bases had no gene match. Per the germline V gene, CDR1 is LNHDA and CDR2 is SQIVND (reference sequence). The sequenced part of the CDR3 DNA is TGTGCCAGTAGCCACAGGGGAAGCACTGAA. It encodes CASSHRGSTE. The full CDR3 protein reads CASSHRGSTEAFF.

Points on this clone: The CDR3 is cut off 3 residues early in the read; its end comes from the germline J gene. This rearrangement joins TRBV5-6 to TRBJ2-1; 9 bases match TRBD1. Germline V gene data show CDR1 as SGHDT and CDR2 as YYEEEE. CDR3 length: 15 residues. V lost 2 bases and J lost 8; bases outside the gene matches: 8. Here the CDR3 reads CASSFSGQGYYEQFF. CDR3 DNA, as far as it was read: TGTGCCAGCAGCTTTTCGGGACAGGGTTACTATGAG.

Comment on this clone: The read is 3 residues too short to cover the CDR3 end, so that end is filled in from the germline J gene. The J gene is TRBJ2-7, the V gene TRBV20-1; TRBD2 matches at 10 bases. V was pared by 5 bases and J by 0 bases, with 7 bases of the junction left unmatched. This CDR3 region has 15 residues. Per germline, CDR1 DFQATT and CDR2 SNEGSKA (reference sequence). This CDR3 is CSASSLAGVSYEQYF. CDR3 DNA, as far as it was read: TGCAGTGCTTCAAGTCTAGCGGGAGTCTCCTACGAG.

The part of the CDR3 DNA that was read is TGTGCCAGCAGCTTAGCACTCAGGGAAAAA. Its translation is CASSLALREK. The CDR3 in its entirety is CASSLALREKLFF. V usage is TRBV7-2 and J usage is TRBJ1-4; D not certain. The missing CDR3 end, 3 residues past where the read stops, is filled in from the germline J gene. CDR1 SGHTA and CDR2 FQGNSA come from the germline V gene. CDR3 length: 13 amino acids. V lost 0 bases and J 8 bases, leaving 7 bases between the germline ends.

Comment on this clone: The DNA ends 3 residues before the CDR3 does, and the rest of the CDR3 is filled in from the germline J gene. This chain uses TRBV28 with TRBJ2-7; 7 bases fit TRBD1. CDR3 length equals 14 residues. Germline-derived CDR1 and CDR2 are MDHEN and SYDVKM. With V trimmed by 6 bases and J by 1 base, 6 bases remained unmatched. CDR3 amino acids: CASSPEGQSYEQYF. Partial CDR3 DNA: TGTGCCAGCAGCCCCGAGGGACAGTCCTACGAG.

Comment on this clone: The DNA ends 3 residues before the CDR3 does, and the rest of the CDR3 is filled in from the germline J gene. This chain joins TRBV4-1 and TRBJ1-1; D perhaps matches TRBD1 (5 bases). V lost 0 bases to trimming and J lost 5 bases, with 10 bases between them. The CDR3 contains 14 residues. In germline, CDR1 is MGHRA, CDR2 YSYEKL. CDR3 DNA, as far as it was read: TGCGCCAGCAGCCAAGAGGAGGGGAGGACTGAA. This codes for CASSQEEGRTE. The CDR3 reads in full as CASSQEEGRTEAFF.

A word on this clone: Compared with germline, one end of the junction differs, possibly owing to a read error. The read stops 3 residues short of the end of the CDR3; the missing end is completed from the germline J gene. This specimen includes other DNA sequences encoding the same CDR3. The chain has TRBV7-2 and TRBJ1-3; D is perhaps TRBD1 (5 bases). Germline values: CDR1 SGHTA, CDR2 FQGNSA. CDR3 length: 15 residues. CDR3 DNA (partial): TGTGCCAGCAGCCTAGCCGGGGGGGGATCGCAGTTG. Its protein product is CASSLAGGGSQL. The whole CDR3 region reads CASSLAGGGSQLIYF. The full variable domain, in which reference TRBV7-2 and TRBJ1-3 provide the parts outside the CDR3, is GAGVSQSPSNKVTEKGKDVELRCDPISGHTALYWYRQSLGQGLEFLIYFQGNSAPDKSGLPSDRFSAERTGGSVSTLTIQRTQQEDSAVYLCASSLAGGGSQLIYFGEGSWLTVV.

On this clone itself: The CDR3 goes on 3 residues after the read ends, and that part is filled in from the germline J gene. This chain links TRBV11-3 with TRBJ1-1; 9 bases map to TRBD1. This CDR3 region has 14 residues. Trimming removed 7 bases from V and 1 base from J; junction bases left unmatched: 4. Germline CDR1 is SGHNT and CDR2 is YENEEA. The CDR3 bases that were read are TGTGCCAGCATCGACAGGGGGGAGAACACTGAA. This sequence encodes CASIDRGENTE. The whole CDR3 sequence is CASIDRGENTEAFF.

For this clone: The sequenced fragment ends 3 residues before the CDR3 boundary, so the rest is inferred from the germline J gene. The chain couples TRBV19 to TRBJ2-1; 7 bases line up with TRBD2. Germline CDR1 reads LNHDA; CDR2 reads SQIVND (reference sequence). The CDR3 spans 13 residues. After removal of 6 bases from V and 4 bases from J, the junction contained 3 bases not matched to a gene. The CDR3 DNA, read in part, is TGTGCCAGTAGAACTAGCGCATACAATGAG. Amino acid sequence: CASRTSAYNE. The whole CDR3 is CASRTSAYNEQFF.

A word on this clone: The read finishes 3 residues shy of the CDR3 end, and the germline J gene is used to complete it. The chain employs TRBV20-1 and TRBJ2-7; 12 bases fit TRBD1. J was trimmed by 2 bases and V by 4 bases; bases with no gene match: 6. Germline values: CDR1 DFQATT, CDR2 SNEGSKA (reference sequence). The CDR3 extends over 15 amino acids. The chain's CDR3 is CSATPGQGAAYEQYF. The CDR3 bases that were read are TGCAGTGCTACACCGGGACAGGGGGCAGCCTACGAG.

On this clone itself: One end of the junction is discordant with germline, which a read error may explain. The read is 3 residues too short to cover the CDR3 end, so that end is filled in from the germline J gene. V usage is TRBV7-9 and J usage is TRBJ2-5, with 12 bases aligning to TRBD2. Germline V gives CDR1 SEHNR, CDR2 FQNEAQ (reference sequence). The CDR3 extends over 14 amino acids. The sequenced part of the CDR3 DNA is TGTGCCAGCAGCCTAGCGGGGGGGAGAGAGACC. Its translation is CASSLAGGRET. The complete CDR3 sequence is CASSLAGGRETQYF.

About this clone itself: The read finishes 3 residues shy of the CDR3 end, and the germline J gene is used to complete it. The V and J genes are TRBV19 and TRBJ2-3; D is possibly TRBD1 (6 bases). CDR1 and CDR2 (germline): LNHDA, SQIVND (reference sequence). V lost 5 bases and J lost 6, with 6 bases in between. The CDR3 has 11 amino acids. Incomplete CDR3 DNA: TGTGCCAGTAGTGGGGGCGATACG. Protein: CASSGGDT. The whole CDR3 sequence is CASSGGDTQYF.

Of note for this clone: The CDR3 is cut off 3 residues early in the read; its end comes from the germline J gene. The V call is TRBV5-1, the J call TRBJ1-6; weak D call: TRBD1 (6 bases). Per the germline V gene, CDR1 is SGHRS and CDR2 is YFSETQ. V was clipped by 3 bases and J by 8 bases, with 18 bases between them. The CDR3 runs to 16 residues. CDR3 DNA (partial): TGCGCCAGCAGCTCCCTCGGGCAGGGGAAGGATTCACCC. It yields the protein CASSSLGQGKDSP. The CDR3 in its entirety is CASSSLGQGKDSPLHF.

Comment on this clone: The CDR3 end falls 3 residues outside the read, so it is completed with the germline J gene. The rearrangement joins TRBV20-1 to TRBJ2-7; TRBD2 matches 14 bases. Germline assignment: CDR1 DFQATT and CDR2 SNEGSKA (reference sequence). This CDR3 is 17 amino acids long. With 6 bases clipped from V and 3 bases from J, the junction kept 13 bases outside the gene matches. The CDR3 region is CSAHGLAGGSVGYEQYF. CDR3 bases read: TGCAGTGCCCATGGACTAGCGGGAGGATCGGTAGGCTACGAG.

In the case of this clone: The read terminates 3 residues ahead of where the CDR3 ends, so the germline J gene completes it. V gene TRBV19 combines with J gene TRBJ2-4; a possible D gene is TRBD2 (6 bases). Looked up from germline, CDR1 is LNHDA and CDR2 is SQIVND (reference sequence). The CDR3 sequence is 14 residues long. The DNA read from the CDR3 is TGTGCCAGTAGTATTCGGGGGAGGAACTATGGT. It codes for CASSIRGRNYG. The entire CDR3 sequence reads CASSIRGRNYGQYF.

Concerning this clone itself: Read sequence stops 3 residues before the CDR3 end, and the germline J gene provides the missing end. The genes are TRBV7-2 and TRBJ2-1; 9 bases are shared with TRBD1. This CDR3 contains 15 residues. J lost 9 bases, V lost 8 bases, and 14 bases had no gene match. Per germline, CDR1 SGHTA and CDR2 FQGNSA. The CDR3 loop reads CASRFWDRVLGEQFF. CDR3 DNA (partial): TGTGCCAGCCGTTTTTGGGACAGGGTTTTAGGTGAG.

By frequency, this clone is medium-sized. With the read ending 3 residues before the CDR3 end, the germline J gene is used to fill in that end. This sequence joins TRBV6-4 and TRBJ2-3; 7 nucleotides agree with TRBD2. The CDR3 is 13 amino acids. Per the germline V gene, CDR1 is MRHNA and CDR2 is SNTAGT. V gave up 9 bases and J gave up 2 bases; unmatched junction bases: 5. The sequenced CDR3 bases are TGTGCCAGACCGGGACTAACCACAGATACG. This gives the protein CARPGLTTDT. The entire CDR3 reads CARPGLTTDTQYF.

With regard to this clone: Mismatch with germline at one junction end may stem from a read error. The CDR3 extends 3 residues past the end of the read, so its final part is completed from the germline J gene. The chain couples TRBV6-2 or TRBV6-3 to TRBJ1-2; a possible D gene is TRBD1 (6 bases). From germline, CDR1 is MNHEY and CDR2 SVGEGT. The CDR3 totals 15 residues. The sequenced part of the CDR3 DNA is TGTGCCAGCAGTCATCACGGGACATGGAACTATGGA. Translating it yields CASSHHGTWNYG. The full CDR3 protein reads CASSHHGTWNYGYTF.

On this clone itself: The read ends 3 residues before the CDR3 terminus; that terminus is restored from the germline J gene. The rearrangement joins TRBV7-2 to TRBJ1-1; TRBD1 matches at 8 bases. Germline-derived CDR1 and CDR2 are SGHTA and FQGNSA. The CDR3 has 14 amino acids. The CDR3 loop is CASSLGLQGGAAFF. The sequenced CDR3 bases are TGTGCCAGCAGCTTAGGATTACAGGGGGGTGCA. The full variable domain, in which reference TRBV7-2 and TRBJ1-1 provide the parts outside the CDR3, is GAGVSQSPSNKVTEKGKDVELRCDPISGHTALYWYRQSLGQGLEFLIYFQGNSAPDKSGLPSDRFSAERTGGSVSTLTIQRTQQEDSAVYLCASSLGLQGGAAFFGQGTRLTVV.

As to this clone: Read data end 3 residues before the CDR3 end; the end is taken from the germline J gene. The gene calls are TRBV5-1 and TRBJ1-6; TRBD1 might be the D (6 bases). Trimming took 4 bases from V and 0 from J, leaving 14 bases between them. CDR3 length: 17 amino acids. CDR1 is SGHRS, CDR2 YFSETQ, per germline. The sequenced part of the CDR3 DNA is TGCGCCAGCAGCATGCCTCAGGGGAGCTCCTATAATTCACCC. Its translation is CASSMPQGSSYNSP. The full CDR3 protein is CASSMPQGSSYNSPLHF.

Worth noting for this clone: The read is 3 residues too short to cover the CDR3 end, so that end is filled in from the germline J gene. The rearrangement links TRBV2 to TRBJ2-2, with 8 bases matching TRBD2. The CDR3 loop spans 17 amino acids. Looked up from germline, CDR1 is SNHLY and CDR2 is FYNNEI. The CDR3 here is CASSEALLGRGARGLFF. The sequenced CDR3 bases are TGTGCCAGCAGTGAAGCCCTCCTGGGGCGGGGGGCCCGGGGG.

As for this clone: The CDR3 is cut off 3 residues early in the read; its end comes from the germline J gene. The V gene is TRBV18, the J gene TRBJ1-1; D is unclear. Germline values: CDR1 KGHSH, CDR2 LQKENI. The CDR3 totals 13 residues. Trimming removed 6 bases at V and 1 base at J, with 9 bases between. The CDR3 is CASSKDKNTEAFF. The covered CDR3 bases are TGTGCCAGCTCTAAAGACAAGAACACTGAA.